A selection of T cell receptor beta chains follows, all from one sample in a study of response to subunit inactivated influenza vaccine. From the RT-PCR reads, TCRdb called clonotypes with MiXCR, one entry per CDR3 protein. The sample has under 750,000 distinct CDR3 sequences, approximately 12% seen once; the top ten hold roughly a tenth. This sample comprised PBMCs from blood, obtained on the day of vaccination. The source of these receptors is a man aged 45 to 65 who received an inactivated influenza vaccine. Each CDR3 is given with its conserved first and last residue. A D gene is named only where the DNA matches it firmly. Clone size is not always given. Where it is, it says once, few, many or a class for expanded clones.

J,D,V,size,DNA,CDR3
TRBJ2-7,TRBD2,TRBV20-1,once,TGCAATGCTAGAGTCTCGGGAACTAGCGGGAGATTGTACGAGCAGTACTTC,CNARVSGTSGRLYEQYF
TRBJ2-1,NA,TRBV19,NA,TGTGCCAGTAGTATGGGGGGCCCGAACAATGAGCAGTTCTTC,CASSMGGPNNEQFF
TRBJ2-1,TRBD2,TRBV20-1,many,TGCAGTGCTAGAGATCGCCGGGCGAGCGGGGTTTACAATGAGCAGTTCTTC,CSARDRRASGVYNEQFF
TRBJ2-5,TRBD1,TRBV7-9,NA,TGTGCCAGCAGCTCCGACAGGGCTTACCAAGAGACCCAGTACTTC,CASSSDRAYQETQYF
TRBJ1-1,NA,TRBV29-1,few,TGCAGCGTCGCAGATAACACTGAAGCTTTCTTT,CSVADNTEAFF
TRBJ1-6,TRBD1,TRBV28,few,TGTGCCAGCAGGCGACAGGGCCCTTCCTATAATTCACCCCTCCACTTT,CASRRQGPSYNSPLHF
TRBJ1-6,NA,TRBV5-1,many,TGCGCCAGCAGCTTGTCGACGGGCCCCAATTCACCCCTCCACTTT,CASSLSTGPNSPLHF
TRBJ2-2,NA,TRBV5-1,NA,TGCGCCAGCAGCGTAGGACAGAACACCGGGGAGCTGTTTTTT,CASSVGQNTGELFF
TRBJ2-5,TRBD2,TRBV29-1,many,TGCAGCGCAACGGGACTAGCGGGAGGGCGGGAGACCCAGTACTTC,CSATGLAGGRETQYF
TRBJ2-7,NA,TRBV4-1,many,TGCGCCAGCAGCCAAGAGCACAATGAAGACGAGCAGTACTTC,CASSQEHNEDEQYF
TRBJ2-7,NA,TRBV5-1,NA,TGCGCCAGCAGCTTGGGACAATGGACCTACGAGCAGTACTTC,CASSLGQWTYEQYF
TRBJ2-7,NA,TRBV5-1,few,TGCGCCAGCAGCTGGGGGGGACAGGCCTACGAGCAGTACTTC,CASSWGGQAYEQYF
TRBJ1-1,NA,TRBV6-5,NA,TGTGCCAGCAGTTTAGTGACAACTCATAAGGGTGAAGCTTTCTTT,CASSLVTTHKGEAFF
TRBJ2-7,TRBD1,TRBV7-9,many,TGTGCCAGCAGCTCAACGAGACAGGGCGACGAGCAGTACTTC,CASSSTRQGDEQYF
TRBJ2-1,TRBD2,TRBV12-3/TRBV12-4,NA,TGTGCCAGCAGTCCCGGGGTAGCGGGCCCTTACAATGAGCAGTTCTTC,CASSPGVAGPYNEQFF
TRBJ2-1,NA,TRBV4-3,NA,TGCGCCAGCAGCCCGATGGGGACTTTACCCTACAATGAGCAGTTCTTC,CASSPMGTLPYNEQFF
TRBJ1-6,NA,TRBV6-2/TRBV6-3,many,TGTGCCAGCAGTTGGATTGACTATAATTCACCCCTCCACTTT,CASSWIDYNSPLHF
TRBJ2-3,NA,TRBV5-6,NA,TGTGCCAGCAGCCCCGGGGTCCTCTGCACAGATACGCAGTATTTT,CASSPGVLCTDTQYF
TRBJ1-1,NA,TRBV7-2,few,TGTGCCAGCAGCTCTGTTGGGGGGGCGAACACTGAAGCTTTCTTT,CASSSVGGANTEAFF
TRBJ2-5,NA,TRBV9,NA,TGTGCCAGCAGCGGGAGTCTGACTCGGGAGACCCAGTACTTC,CASSGSLTRETQYF
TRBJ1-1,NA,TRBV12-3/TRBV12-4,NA,TGTGCCAGCAGTTTATTCCTCTCTGTGACGTGGAACACTGAAGCTTTCTTT,CASSLFLSVTWNTEAFF
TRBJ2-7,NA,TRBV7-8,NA,TGTGCCAGCAGCTTTCCTCCCTACGAGCAGTACTTC,CASSFPPYEQYF
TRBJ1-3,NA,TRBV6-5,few,TGTGCCAGCAGTTACTCCCGTCGGCTCAACACTGGAAACACCATATATTTT,CASSYSRRLNTGNTIYF
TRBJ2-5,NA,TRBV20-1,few,TGCAGTGCTAGGACCCGGATTCGCGGGGACCGTGAGACCCAGTACTTC,CSARTRIRGDRETQYF
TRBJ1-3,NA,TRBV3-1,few,TGTGCCAGCGGTCCGGGAAGATATGGAAACACCATATATTTT,CASGPGRYGNTIYF
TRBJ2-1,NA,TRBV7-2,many,TGTGCCAGCAGCTTAGTGCTAGCTGAGCAGTTCTTC,CASSLVLAEQFF